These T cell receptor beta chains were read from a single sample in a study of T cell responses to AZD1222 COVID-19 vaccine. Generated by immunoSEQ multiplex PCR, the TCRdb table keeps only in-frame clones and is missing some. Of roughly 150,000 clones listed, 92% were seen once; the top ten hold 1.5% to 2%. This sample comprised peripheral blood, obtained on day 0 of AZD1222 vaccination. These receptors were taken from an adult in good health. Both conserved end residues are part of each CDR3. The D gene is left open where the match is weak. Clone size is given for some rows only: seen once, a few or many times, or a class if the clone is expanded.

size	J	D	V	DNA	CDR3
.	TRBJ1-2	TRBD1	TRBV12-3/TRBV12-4	TGTGCCAGCAGGACAGGGGGCTACTATGGCTACACCTTC	CASRTGGYYGYTF
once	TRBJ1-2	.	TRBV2	TGTGCCAGCAGTGGGACAGCAGGAGGGGGTGGCTACACCTTC	CASSGTAGGGGYTF
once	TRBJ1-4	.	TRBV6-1	TGTGCCAGCAGTGACCACAGGGCAGCTAATGAAAAACTGTTTTTT	CASSDHRAANEKLFF
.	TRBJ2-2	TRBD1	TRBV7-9	TGTGCCAGCAGCCCGACAGGGGGCAACACCGGGGAGCTGTTTTTT	CASSPTGGNTGELFF
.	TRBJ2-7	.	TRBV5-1	TGCGCCAGCAGCTTGGGAGCATACGAGCAGTACTTC	CASSLGAYEQYF
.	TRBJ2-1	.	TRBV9	TGTGCCAGCAGCGCAACGACAGTCTCCTACAATGAGCAGTTCTTC	CASSATTVSYNEQFF
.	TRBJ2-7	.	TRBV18	TGTGCCAGCTCACCGGGCGGTAGCTCCTACGAGCAGTACTTC	CASSPGGSSYEQYF
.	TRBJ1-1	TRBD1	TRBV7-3	TGTGCCAGCAGCTTAAGCCCAGGGGGCACTGAAGCTTTCTTT	CASSLSPGGTEAFF
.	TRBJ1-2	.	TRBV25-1	TGTGCCAGCAGTGAATCTCGGACACAAGGCTACACCTTC	CASSESRTQGYTF
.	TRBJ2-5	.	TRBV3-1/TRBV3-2	TGTGCCAGCAGCCAACCGACGCCCCAGTACTTC	CASSQPTPQYF
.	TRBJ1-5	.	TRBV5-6	TGTGCCAGCAGCCCGGCGGGCGGGGGCAATCAGCCCCAGCATTTT	CASSPAGGGNQPQHF
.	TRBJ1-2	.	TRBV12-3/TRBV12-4	TGTGCCAGCAGTTTAGTTCCTACCGTCGGCTACACCTTC	CASSLVPTVGYTF
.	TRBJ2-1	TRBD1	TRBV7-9	TGTGCCAGCAGCACACGACAGGGGCGCGGGGACAATGAGCAGTTCTTC	CASSTRQGRGDNEQFF
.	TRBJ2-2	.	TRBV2	TGTGCCAGCAGTGAAATATCGTATGGGGCCTTCACCGGGGAGCTGTTTTTT	CASSEISYGAFTGELFF
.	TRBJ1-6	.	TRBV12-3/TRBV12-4	TGTGCCAGCAGTTTATCCCCCACGGCACCCCTCCACTTT	CASSLSPTAPLHF
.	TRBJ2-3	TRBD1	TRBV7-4	TGTGCCAGCAGCTTAGGGGTGGCAGGGGGACGAACAGATACGCAGTATTTT	CASSLGVAGGRTDTQYF
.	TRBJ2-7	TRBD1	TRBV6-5	TGTGCCAGTAGAGATCCGGGACAGGGCCCCCAGGAGCAGTACTTC	CASRDPGQGPQEQYF
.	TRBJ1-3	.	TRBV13	TGTGCCAGCGCCCTCGGGGGGGCAAAGACTGGAAACACCATATATTTT	CASALGGAKTGNTIYF
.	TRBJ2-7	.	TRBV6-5	TGTGCCAGCAGTTACGGGCTAGACATCGAGCAGTACTTC	CASSYGLDIEQYF
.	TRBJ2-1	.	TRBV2	TGTGCCAGCAGTGTACGCGACTATAATGAGCAGTTCTTC	CASSVRDYNEQFF
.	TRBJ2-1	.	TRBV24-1	TGTGCCACCAGTGACTTATACAATGAGCAGTTCTTC	CATSDLYNEQFF
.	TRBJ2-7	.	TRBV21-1	TGTGCCAGCAGCGCTTGGACAGGCCACGAGCAGTACTTC	CASSAWTGHEQYF
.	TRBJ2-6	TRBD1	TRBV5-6	TGTGCCAGCAGCAGCCCCGGGACAGGGCGGGGGGCCAACGTCCTGACTTTC	CASSSPGTGRGANVLTF
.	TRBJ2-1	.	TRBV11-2	TGTGCCAGCAGCTCGTTCTCTGGACGGGACAATGAGCAGTTCTTC	CASSSFSGRDNEQFF
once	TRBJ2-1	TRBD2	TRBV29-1	TGCAGCGTTGACCCGGGACTAGCGTATGAGCAGTTCTTC	CSVDPGLAYEQFF
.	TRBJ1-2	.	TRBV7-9	TGTGCCAGCAGCTTAAGTAACGTTAACTATGGCTACACCTTC	CASSLSNVNYGYTF
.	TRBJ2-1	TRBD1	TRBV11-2	TGTGCCAGCAGCTTTCGACAGGGCTCCTACAATGAGCAGTTCTTC	CASSFRQGSYNEQFF
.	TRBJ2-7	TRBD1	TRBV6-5	TGTGCCAGCAGTCGGGACAGGAGCTACGAGCAGTACTTC	CASSRDRSYEQYF
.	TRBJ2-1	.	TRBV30	TGTGCCAAGACTACCCACAATGAGCAGTTCTTC	CAKTTHNEQFF
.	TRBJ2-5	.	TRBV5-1	TGCGCCAGCAGCTTGGACAGAAACCAAGAGACCCAGTACTTC	CASSLDRNQETQYF
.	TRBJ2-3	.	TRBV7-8	TGTGCCAGCAGCTTAAGCACAGATACGCAGTATTTT	CASSLSTDTQYF
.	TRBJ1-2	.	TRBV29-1	TGCAGCGTTGACAGGGAACACTATGGCTACACCTTC	CSVDREHYGYTF
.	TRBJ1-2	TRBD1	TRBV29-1	TGCAGCGTCCGGGACAGGGGGGTTACTAACTATGGCTACACCTTC	CSVRDRGVTNYGYTF
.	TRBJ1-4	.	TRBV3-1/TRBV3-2	TGTGCCAGCAGCCTACCGGGCGGTCCGCACCGTAGAAAACTGTTTTTT	CASSLPGGPHRRKLFF
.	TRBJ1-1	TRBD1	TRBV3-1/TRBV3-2	TGTGCCAGCAGCCAAGGGGGGACAGCCCTGTCGAGGACTGAAGCTTTCTTT	CASSQGGTALSRTEAFF
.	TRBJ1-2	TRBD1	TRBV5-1	TGCGCCAGCAGCTTCTCAGGGGGAAGCTATGGCTACACCTTC	CASSFSGGSYGYTF
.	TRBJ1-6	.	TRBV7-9	TGTGCCAGCAGCCGCGCAGGGACCCTCCACTTT	CASSRAGTLHF
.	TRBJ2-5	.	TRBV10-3	TGTGCCACCCGGGGAGGGGGGAACCAAGAGACCCAGTACTTC	CATRGGGNQETQYF
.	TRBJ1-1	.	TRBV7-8	TGTGCCAGCAGCTTAGGGCCCGTCAAAGCTTTCTTT	CASSLGPVKAFF
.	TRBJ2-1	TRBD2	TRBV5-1	TGCGCCAGCAAGCGGGAGAATGAGCAGTTCTTC	CASKRENEQFF
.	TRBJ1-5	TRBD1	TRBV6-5	TGTGCCAGCAGCCTCGGACAGGGGAACCAGCCCCAGCATTTT	CASSLGQGNQPQHF
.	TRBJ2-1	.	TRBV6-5	TGTGCCAGCAGTAACGGAGGTGAGCAGTTCTTC	CASSNGGEQFF
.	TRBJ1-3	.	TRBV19	TGTGCCAGTAGTATCATCGGGAGCTCTGGAAACACCATATATTTT	CASSIIGSSGNTIYF
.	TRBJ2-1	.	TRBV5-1	TGCGCCAGCAGCTTGGGTCACGTTATGTACAATGAGCAGTTCTTC	CASSLGHVMYNEQFF
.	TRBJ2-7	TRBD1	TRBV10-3	TGTGCCATCAGGCGGGGACAGGGCTACGAGCAGTACTTC	CAIRRGQGYEQYF
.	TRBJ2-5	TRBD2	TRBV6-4	TGTGCCAGCAGTGAGGGTCTAGCGGGAGTGGAGACCCAGTACTTC	CASSEGLAGVETQYF
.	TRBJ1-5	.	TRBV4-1	TGCGCCAGCAGCCAAGGTCTCGGGAAAGGACTTTCGAGCAATCAGCCCCAGCATTTT	CASSQGLGKGLSSNQPQHF
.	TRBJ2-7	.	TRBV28	TGTGCCAGCAGTGATGTGAGCGAGCAGTACTTC	CASSDVSEQYF
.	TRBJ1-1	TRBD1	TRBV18	TGTGCCAGCTCACCAGCGGACAGGGGCGGAGGGAACACTGAAGCTTTCTTT	CASSPADRGGGNTEAFF